This TCR beta chain is from a study of CD8 T cells in Susac syndrome. RNA, at about 0.45 to 1 ug, was reverse transcribed with random hexamers. TCRdb ran MiXCR on the immunoSEQ multiplex PCR reads and lists one entry per CDR3 protein. This sample has around 150,000 distinct CDR3 sequences; 94% occur once, and the top ten carry approximately 0.25%. V was clipped by 0 bases and J by 5 bases, with 19 bases between them. Germline V gene data show CDR1 as SGHTA and CDR2 as FQGNSA. CDR3 length: 17 residues. The sample comprised CD8+ T cells from PBMCs. The chain combines TRBV7-2 with TRBJ1-2, with D possibly TRBD1 on 6 matching bases. The TCR originated in a human donor in good health. DNA for the CDR3: TGTGCCAGCAGCTTAGCGGCTCGGGCAGGGGTGGGGTATGGCTACACCTTC. Its translation is CASSLAARAGVGYGYTF.